The 9 T cell receptor beta chains in this list originate from one sample, sequenced in a study of shared clonotypes between healthy human individuals. Data came from immunoSEQ multiplex PCR; TCRdb stores just in-frame clones and leaves some out. The sample records around 340,000 clones, more than 60% being singletons. Material: memory CD4+ T cells sorted from blood. Described subset: CD45RA-negative fraction. Every receptor here comes from a man aged 25-40 years in good health.

The J gene is TRBJ2-7, the V gene TRBV21-1; the D call in the table, TRBD2, was not verified against the DNA. TRBV21-1 corresponds to a pseudogene. The CDR3 totals 13 residues. In DNA, the CDR3 is TGTGCCGACCACCGGCGGAGGCCCTACGAGCAGTACTTC. Amino acids: CADHRRRPYEQYF.

This clone was detected once. V gene TRBV5-1 combines with J gene TRBJ1-5; D unresolved. V lost 1 base, J lost 6 bases, and 11 bases lay in between. This CDR3 has 14 amino acids. In germline, CDR1 is SGHRS, CDR2 YFSETQ. Written as DNA, the CDR3 is TGCGCCAGCAGCTTGTCCCTCGGAGGTCAGCCCCAGCATTTT. It codes for CASSLSLGGQPQHF.

J is TRBJ2-2 and V is TRBV7-9; 14 bases map to TRBD2. V lost 4 bases, J lost 4 bases, and 11 bases stayed unmatched. Germline lookup yields CDR1 SEHNR and CDR2 FQNEAQ (reference sequence). This CDR3 is built from 19 residues. The CDR3 DNA reads as TGTGCCAGCAGCTCTAATCCGGGACTAGCGGGAGTAACCACCGGGGAGCTGTTTTTT. Protein product: CASSSNPGLAGVTTGELFF.

This clone was seen ten or more times. The chain is built from TRBV28 and TRBJ1-2; 7 nucleotides line up with TRBD1. The CDR3 sequence is 16 residues long. In germline, CDR1 is MDHEN, CDR2 SYDVKM. V dropped 2 bases and J dropped 0; count of bases not matched to a gene: 6. The CDR3 DNA reads TGTGCCAGCAGTTTAGTCGGGGACAGATCTAACTATGGCTACACCTTC. Amino acid sequence: CASSLVGDRSNYGYTF.

The CDR3 region has the DNA TGTGCCAGCAGCGTCGGACGGGGGAATCAGCCCCAGCATTTT. Amino acid sequence: CASSVGRGNQPQHF. The rearrangement links TRBV11-2 to TRBJ1-5, with a possible D match to TRBD1 (5 bases). Germline-derived CDR1 and CDR2 are SGHAT and FQNNGV. CDR3 length: 14 residues. Trimming pared 5 bases from V and 4 bases from J, leaving 12 bases between. Filled out from reference TRBV11-2 and TRBJ1-5, the complete variable domain reads EAGVAQSPRYKIIEKRQSVAFWCNPISGHATLYWYQQILGQGPKLLIQFQNNGVVDDSQLPKDRFSAERLKGVDSTLKIQPAKLEDSAVYLCASSVGRGNQPQHFGDGTRLSIL.

The V and J genes are TRBV14 and TRBJ2-1; no reliable D call. This CDR3 has 14 amino acids. V gave up 4 bases and J gave up 3 bases, with 10 bases separating them. Germline V gives CDR1 SGHDN, CDR2 FVKESK. The CDR3 here is CASSRGGYYNEQFF. CDR3 DNA sequence: TGTGCCAGCAGCCGGGGTGGCTACTACAATGAGCAGTTCTTC.

This sequence joins TRBV7-6 and TRBJ1-4, with 7 bases that match TRBD1. The CDR3 has 16 residues. Germline V gene lookup returns CDR1 SGHVS and CDR2 FNYEAQ. J lost 7 bases, V lost 5 bases, and 13 bases had no gene match. CDR3 bases: TGTGCCAGCAGCACAAACCCATCAGGGGGAGGTGAAAAACTGTTTTTT. This translates into CASSTNPSGGGEKLFF.

The chain recombines TRBV11-3 with TRBJ2-1; the match to TRBD2 covers 8 bases. The CDR3 consists of 14 residues. Trimming cost V 4 bases and J 7 bases; bases outside gene matches: 6. Germline V lookup: CDR1 SGHNT, CDR2 YENEEA. The CDR3 loop reads CASSSREVINEQFF. CDR3 DNA: TGTGCCAGCAGCTCGCGGGAGGTGATTAATGAGCAGTTCTTC.

V and J are TRBV5-1 and TRBJ2-7; D gene ambiguous. Per germline, CDR1 SGHRS and CDR2 YFSETQ. V gave up 5 bases and J gave up 2 bases, with 14 bases separating them. CDR3 size: 14 residues. The DNA for the CDR3 is TGCGCCAGCAGGACGCCAGGCCGTGCCTACGAGCAGTACTTC. Its protein is CASRTPGRAYEQYF.